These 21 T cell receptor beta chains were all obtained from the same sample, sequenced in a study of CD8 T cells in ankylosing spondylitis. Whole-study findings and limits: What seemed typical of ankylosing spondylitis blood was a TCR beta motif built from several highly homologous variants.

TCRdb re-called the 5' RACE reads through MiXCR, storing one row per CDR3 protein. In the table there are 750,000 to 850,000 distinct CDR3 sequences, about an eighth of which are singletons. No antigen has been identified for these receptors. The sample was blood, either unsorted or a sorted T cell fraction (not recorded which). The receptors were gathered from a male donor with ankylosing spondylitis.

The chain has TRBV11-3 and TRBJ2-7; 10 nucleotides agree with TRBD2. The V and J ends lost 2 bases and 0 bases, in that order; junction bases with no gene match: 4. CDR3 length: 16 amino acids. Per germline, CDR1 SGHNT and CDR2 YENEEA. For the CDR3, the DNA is TGTGCCAGCAGCTTAAAACTAGCGGGGAACTCCTACGAGCAGTACTTC. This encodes CASSLKLAGNSYEQYF.

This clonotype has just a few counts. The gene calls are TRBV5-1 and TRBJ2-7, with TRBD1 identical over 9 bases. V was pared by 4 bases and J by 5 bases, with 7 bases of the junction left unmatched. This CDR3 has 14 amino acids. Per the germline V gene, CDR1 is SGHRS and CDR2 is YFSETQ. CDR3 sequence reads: CASSRDRAFNEQYF. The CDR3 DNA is TGCGCCAGCAGCAGGGACAGGGCCTTTAACGAGCAGTACTTC.

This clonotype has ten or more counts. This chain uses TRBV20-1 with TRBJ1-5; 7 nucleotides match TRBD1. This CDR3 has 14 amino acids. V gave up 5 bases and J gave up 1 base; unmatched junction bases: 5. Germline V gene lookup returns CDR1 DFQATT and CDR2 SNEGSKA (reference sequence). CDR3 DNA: TGCAGTGCTTACAGGGGTGGGAGCAATCAGCCCCAGCATTTT. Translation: CSAYRGGSNQPQHF.

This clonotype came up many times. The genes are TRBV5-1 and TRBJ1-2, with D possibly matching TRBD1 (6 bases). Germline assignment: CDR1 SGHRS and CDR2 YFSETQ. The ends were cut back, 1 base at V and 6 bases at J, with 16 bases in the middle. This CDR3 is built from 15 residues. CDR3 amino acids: CASSLTRPGVNGYTF. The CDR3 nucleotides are TGCGCCAGCAGCTTGACCCGGCCAGGGGTGAATGGCTACACCTTC.

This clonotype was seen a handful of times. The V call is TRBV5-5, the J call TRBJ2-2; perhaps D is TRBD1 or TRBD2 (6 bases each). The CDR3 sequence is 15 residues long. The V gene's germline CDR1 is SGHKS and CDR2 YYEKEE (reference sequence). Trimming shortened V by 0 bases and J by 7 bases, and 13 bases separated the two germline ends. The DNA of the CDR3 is TGTGCCAGCAGCTTGGCGGGGGCCCGGGACGGGGAGCTGTTTTTT. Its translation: CASSLAGARDGELFF. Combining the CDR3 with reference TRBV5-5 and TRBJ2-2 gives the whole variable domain DAGVTQSPTHLIKTRGQQVTLRCSPISGHKSVSWYQQVLGQGPQFIFQYYEKEERGRGNFPDRFSARQFPNYSSELNVNALLLGDSALYLCASSLAGARDGELFFGEGSRLTVL.

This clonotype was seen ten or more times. CDR3 nucleotides: TGTGCCAGCAGCTTAGCGTTAGCGGGGACTAACACTGAAGCTTTCTTT. Protein: CASSLALAGTNTEAFF. V usage is TRBV7-9 and J usage is TRBJ1-1, with D tentatively TRBD1 (5 bases). This CDR3 spans 16 amino acids. V was clipped by 0 bases and J by 2 bases, with 13 bases between them. The germline V gene has CDR1 SEHNR and CDR2 FQNEAQ (reference sequence).

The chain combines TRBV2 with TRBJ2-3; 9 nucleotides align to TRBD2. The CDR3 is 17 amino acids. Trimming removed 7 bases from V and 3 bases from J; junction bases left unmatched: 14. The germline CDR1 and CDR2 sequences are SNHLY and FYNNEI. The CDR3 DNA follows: TGTGCCAGCATAATCCCCCCCGGTAGCGGGAGAACAGATACGCAGTATTTT. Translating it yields CASIIPPGSGRTDTQYF.

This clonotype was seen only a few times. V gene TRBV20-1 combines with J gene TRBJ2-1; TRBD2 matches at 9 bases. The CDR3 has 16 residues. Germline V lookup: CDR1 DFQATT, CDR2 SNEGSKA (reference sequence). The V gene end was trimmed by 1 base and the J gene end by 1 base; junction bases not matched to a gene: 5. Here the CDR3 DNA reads TGCAGTGCTAGAGTGGCGGGAGGGCCGTCCTACAATGAGCAGTTCTTC. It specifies CSARVAGGPSYNEQFF.

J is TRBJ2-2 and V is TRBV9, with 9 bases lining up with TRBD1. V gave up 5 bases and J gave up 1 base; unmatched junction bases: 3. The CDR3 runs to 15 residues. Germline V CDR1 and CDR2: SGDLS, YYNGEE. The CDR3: CASRRTGENTGELFF. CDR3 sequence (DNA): TGTGCCAGCAGGAGGACAGGGGAGAACACCGGGGAGCTGTTTTTT.

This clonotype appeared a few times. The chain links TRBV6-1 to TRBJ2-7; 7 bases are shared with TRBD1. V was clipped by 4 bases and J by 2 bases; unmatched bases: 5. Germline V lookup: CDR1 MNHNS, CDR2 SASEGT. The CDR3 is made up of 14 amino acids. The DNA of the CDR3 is TGTGCCAGCAGTGGACAGGGCTGGACCTACGAGCAGTACTTC. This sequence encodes CASSGQGWTYEQYF.

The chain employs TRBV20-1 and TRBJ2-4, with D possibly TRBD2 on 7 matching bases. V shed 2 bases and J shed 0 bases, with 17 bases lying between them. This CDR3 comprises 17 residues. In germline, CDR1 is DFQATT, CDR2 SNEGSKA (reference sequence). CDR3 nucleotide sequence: TGCAGTGCTAGATTCCCTGGGGGGGCCCTAGCCAAAAACATTCAGTACTTC. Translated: CSARFPGGALAKNIQYF.

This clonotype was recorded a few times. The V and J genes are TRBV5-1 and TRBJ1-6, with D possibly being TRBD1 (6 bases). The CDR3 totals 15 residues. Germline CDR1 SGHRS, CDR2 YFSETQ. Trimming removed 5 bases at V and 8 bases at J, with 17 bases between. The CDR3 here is CASSTRQAQDSPLHF. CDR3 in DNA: TGCGCCAGCAGTACGAGACAGGCCCAAGATTCACCCCTCCACTTT.

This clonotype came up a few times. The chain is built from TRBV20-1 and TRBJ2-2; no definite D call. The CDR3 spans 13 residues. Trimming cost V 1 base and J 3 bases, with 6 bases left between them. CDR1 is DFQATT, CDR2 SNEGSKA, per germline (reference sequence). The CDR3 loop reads CSARVPYTGELFF. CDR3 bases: TGCAGTGCTAGAGTGCCTTACACCGGGGAGCTGTTTTTT.

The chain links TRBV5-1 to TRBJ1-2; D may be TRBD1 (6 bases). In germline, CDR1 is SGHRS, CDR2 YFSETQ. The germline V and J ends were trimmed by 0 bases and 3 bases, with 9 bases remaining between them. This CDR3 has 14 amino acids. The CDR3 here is CASSLGWTDYGYTF. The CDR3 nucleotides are TGCGCCAGCAGCTTGGGTTGGACAGACTATGGCTACACCTTC.

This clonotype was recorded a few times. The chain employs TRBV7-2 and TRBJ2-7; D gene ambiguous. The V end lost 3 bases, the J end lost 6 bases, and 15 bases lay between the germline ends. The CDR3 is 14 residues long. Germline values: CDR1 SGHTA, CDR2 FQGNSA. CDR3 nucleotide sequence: TGTGCCAGCAGCTTGGAAGGCTATCTCCTCGAGCAGTACTTC. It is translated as CASSLEGYLLEQYF.

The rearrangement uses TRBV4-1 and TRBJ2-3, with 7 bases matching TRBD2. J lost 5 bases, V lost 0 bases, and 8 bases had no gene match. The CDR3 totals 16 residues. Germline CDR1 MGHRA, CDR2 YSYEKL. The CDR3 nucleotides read TGCGCCAGCAGCCAAGATTTTGGGCCTAGCGGAGATACGCAGTATTTT. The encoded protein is CASSQDFGPSGDTQYF.

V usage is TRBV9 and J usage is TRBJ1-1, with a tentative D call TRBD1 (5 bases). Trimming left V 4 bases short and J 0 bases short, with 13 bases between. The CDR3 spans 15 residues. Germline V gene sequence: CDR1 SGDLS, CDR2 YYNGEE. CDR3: CASSPQGRMNTEAFF. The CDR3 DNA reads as TGTGCCAGCAGCCCCCAGGGACGGATGAACACTGAAGCTTTCTTT.

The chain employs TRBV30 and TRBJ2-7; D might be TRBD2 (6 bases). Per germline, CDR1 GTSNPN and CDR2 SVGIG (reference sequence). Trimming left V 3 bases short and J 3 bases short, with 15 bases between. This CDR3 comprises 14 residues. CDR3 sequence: CAWSPGRGNYEQYF. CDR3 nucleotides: TGTGCCTGGAGCCCGGGACGCGGGAACTACGAGCAGTACTTC.

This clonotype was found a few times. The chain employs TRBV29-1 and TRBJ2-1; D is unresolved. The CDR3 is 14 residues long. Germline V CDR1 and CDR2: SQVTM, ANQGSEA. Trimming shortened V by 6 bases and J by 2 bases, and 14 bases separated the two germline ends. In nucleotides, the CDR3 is TGCAGCGTCCTTTGTAACCAGACCTACAATGAGCAGTTCTTC. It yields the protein CSVLCNQTYNEQFF.

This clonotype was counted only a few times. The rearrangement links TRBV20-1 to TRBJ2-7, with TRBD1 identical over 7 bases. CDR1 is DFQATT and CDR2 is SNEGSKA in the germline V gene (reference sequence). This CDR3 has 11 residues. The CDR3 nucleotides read TGCTCCGGGACAGCCTCCTACGAGCAGTACTTC. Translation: CSGTASYEQYF.

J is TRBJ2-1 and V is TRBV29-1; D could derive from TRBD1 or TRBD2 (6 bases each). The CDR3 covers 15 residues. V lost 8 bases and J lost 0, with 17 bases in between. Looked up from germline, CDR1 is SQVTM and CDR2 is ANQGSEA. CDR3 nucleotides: TGCAGCCACCGGAGGGGGGCGAGCTCCTACAATGAGCAGTTCTTC. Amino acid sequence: CSHRRGASSYNEQFF.